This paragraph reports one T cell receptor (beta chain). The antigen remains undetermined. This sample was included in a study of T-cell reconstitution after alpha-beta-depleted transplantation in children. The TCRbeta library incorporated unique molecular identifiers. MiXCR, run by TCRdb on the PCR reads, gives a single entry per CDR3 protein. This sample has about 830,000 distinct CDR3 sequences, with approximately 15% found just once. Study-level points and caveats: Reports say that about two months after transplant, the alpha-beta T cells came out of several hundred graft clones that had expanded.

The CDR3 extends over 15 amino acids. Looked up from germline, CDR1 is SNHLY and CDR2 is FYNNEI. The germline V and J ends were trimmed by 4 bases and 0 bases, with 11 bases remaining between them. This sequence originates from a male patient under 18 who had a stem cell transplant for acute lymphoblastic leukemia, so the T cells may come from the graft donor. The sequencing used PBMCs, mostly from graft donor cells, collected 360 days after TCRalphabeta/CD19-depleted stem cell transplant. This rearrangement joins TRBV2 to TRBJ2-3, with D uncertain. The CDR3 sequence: CASSGEAASTDTQYF. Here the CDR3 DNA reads TGTGCCAGCAGTGGAGAGGCCGCTAGCACAGATACGCAGTATTTT.